Described below is a single T cell receptor (beta chain) sequence and its context. This entry belongs to a study of blood T cell repertoires in COVID-19. As for the study in general: Samples came from the United States, Italy and Spain, spanning acute and convalescent COVID-19.

The assay was immunoSEQ multiplex PCR, and TCRdb's table has in-frame clones only and misses some. The sample contains about 120,000 clones, around nine tenths of which appear only once. Germline assignment: CDR1 GTSNPN and CDR2 SVGIG (reference sequence). Trimming at V came to 3 bases and at J to 9 bases, leaving 14 bases not matched to a gene. The CDR3 covers 15 residues. The TCR was taken from a woman between 45 and 60 years old with acute or convalescent COVID-19. Sequences were obtained from peripheral blood. This chain uses TRBV30 with TRBJ2-1, with 7 bases aligning to TRBD1. CDR3 DNA: TGTGCCTGGAGCGATCTCGGGACAGAGTCCGGTGAGCAGTTCTTC. This sequence encodes CAWSDLGTESGEQFF.